This paragraph covers one T cell receptor (beta chain) sequence. This clone's antigen is unknown. No base quality information exists; no much larger clone differs at one position. These data originate in a study of Tregs in tolerant kidney transplant recipients (dated by TCRdb to the late 2010s). In terms of the full investigation: The study used TCRbeta sequencing to identify donor-specific regulatory T cells before combined kidney and bone marrow transplantation, then tracked those cells after transplant. TCRbeta repertoire sequencing was used in a few healthy controls to compare several ways of expanding Tregs specific for an allogeneic donor.

For TCRbeta CDR3 sequencing, genomic DNA was extracted from sorted cells using the QIAGEN DNeasy Blood and Tissue Kit. High-throughput TCRbeta CDR3 sequencing, including PCR amplification with bias correction and internal controls, was performed commercially through immunoSEQ. Per the source publication's procedure: Unique productive TCRbeta sequences were defined by CDR3 nucleotide sequence where primers matched, otherwise by CDR3 amino acid sequence with Vbeta and Jbeta genes. To correct for sorting error, sequences found in more than one sorted population at a frequency ratio of 2:1 or less were discarded, and the remaining shared sequences were assigned to the population with the higher frequency. A sequence counted as donor-reactive if, in CFSE-low cells, the sequence had a frequency of at least 0.01% and was expanded at least 5-fold compared with unstimulated cells. Jensen-Shannon divergence, calculated on the top 100 TCRbeta sequences ranked by frequency, was used to quantify repertoire divergence. For any sample with multiple sequencing runs, sorting error was corrected in each run separately before the runs were pooled. TCRdb mirrors the immuneACCESS table, restricted to in-frame sequences. Some clones are absent from its copies; in checked studies, under half trace to an unresolved V gene, and the reason for the others is unknown. Clonal size and the V and J genes are those of that table, whereas D and trimming came from the DNA. This sample lists some 110,000 clones; about 91% were detected once. The ten top clones hold roughly 0.63% of the sample.

What the study reported, not specific to this receptor: Because the study included only a small number of patients, the results must be confirmed in larger populations and under other immunosuppression protocols. Expanding Tregs with activated donor B cells appeared to identify the most biologically relevant and donor-specific TCRbeta repertoire. Biological reproducibility was not directly addressed, though technical replication error appeared minimal.

Unstimulated Tregs (CD4+CD25+CD127-), CD4+ non-Tregs (CD4+CD25-), CD4 and CD8 cells were FACS-sorted from thawed PBMCs. Healthy control blood came either as purchased buffy coats or from healthy volunteers. Healthy control blood was processed to PBMCs by Ficoll density gradient and cryopreserved, and patient PBMCs were collected before and after transplant. The germline V gene (reference sequence) gives CDR1 as SEHNR and CDR2 as FQNEAQ. From the cysteine through the phenylalanine, the CDR3 covers 14 amino acids. Of all the DNA, just the CDR3 is kept, 42 bases in frame from base 1. V is cut by 2 bases and J by 2 bases, and the space between the germline ends is 9 bases.

The chain is assembled from TRBV7-9 and TRBJ1-2; the D gene identity is not certain. The TCR originated in a human donor in good health. The sequencing sample was made of CD4+ T cells from blood. Here is the DNA: TGTGCCAGCAGCTTACTAGGGTCCAACTATGGCTACACCTTC. Translated, this gives CASSLLGSNYGYTF. Reference TRBV7-9 and TRBJ1-2 genes cover what lies past the CDR3, so the full variable domain is DTGVSQNPRHKITKRGQNVTFRCDPISEHNRLYWYRQTLGQGPEFLTYFQNEAQLEKSRLLSDRFSAERPKGSFSTLEIQRTEQGDSAMYLCASSLLGSNYGYTFGSGTRLTVV.